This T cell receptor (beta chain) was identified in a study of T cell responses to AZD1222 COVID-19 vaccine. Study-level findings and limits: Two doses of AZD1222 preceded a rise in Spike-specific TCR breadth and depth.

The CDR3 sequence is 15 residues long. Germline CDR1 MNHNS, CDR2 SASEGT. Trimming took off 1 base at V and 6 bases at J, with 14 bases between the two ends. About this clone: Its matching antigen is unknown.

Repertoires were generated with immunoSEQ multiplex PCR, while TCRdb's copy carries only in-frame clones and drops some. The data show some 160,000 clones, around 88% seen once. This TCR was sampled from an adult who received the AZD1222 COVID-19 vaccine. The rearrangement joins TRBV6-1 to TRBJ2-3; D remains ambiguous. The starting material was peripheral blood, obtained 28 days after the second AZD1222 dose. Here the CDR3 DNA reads TGTGCCAGCAGTGAAGTAGGGATTGTTTTGGATACGCAGTATTTT. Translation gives CASSEVGIVLDTQYF.